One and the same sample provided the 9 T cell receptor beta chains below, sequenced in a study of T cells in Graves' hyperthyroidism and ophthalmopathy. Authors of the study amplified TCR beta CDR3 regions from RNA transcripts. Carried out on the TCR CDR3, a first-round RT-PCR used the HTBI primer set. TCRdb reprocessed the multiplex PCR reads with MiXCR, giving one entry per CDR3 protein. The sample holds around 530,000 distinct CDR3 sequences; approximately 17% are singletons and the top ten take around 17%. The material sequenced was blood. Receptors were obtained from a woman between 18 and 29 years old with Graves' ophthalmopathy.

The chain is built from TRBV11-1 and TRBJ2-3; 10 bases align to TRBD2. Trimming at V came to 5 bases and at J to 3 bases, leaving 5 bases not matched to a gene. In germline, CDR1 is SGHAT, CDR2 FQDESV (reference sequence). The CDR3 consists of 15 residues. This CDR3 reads CASSTASGGTDTQYF. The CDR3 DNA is TGTGCCAGCAGCACGGCTAGCGGGGGAACAGATACGCAGTATTTT.

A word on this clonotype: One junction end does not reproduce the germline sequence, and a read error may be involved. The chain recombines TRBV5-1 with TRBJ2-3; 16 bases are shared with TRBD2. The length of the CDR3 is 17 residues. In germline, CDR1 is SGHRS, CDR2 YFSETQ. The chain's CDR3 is CASSMGLAGGPKDTQYF. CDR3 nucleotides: TGTGCCAGCAGCATGGGACTAGCGGGAGGGCCGAAGGATACGCAGTATTTT.

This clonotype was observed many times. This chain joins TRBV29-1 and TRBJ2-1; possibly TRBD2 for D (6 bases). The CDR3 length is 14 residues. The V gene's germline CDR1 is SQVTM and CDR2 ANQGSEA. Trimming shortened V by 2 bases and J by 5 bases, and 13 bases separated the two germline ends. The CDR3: CSVERRGDDNEQFF. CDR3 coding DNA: TGCAGCGTTGAAAGGCGGGGCGATGACAATGAGCAGTTCTTC.

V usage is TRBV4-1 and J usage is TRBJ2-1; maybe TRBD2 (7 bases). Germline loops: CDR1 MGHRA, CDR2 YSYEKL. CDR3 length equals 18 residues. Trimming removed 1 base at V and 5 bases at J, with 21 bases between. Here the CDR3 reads CASSQGLIRRGPNNEQFF. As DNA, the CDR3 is TGCGCCAGCAGCCAAGGGTTGATTCGGCGGGGGCCCAACAATGAGCAGTTCTTC.

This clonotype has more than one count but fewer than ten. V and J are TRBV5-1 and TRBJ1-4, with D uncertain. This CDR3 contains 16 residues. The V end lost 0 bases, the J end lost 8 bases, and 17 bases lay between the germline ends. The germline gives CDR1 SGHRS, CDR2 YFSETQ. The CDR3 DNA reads TGCGCCAGCAGCTTGGATCCCGAGTTGTCTAGAGAAAAACTGTTTTTT. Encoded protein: CASSLDPELSREKLFF.

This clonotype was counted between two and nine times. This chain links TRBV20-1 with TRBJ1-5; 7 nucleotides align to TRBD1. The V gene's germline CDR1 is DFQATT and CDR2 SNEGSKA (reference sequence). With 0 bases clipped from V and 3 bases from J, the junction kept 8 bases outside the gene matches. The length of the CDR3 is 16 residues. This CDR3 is CSAREEFGTVNQPQHF. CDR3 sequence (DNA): TGCAGTGCTAGAGAGGAGTTTGGGACAGTCAATCAGCCCCAGCATTTT.

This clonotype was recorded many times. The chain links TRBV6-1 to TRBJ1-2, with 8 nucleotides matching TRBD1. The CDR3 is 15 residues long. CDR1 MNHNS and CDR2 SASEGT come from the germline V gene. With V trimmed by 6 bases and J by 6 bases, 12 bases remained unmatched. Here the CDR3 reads CASSPSAGRGHGYTF. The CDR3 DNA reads TGTGCCAGCAGCCCATCGGCGGGCAGGGGGCATGGCTACACCTTC.

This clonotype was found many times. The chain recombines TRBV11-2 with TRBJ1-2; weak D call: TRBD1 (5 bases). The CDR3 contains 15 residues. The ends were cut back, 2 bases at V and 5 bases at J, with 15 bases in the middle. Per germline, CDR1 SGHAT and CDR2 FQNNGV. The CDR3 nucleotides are TGTGCCAGCAGCTTACAAGGCCCGCGGGGGTATGGCTACACCTTC. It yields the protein CASSLQGPRGYGYTF. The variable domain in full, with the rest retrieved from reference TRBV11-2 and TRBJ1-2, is EAGVAQSPRYKIIEKRQSVAFWCNPISGHATLYWYQQILGQGPKLLIQFQNNGVVDDSQLPKDRFSAERLKGVDSTLKIQPAKLEDSAVYLCASSLQGPRGYGYTFGSGTRLTVV.

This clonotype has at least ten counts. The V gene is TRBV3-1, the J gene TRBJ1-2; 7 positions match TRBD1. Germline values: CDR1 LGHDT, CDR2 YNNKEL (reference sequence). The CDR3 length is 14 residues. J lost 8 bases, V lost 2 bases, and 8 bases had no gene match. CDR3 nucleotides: TGTGCCAGCAGCCAACCAAACACAGGGGTCGGCTACACCTTC. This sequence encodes CASSQPNTGVGYTF. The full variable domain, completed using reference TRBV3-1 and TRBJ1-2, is DTAVSQTPKYLVTQMGNDKSIKCEQNLGHDTMYWYKQDSKKFLKIMFSYNNKELIINETVPNRFSPKSPDKAHLNLHINSLELGDSAVYFCASSQPNTGVGYTFGSGTRLTVV.